The entry that follows covers one TCR beta chain sequence. Its antigen is currently not known. No quality values exist for individual bases; no much larger clone is one base distant. Based on the germline V gene (reference sequence), the CDR1 and CDR2 sequences are LNHNV and YYDKDF. At the junction V is shortened by 9 bases and J by 8 bases; bases outside the gene matches: 4. Inclusive of the bounding cysteine and phenylalanine, the CDR3 is 13 residues long. This entry keeps only the CDR3 DNA: 39 bases, framed from base 1. From each donor, a single peripheral blood sample of 100 to 150 mL on average was drawn into heparinised tubes. Naive, central memory, regulatory and stem cell-like memory CD4+ T cells were sorted on a BD FACSAria II using a panel including CD45RO, CCR7, CD25, CD127, CD95 and CD27. Every sorted population had a purity above 95%. Right away, PBMCs were isolated by Lymphoprep density gradient centrifugation and were stained directly, with no culture step. So that batch effects would be minimized, each experiment stained and sorted samples in pairs, pairing one healthy donor with one patient.

This sample stems from a study of beta chain features in type 1 diabetes listed by TCRdb under 2018. Turning to the overall study: No differences in mean age, gender distribution, total cell number or subset yield were found between patients and healthy donors. A total of roughly 98,000,000 sorted cells were examined across all samples, and a strong correlation was observed between cell number per subset and RNA yield. The study compared TCRB repertoires of sorted circulating CD4+ T cell subsets between recently diagnosed type 1 diabetes patients and matched healthy donors. Naive and central memory subsets were obtained from all 30 or so donors, but regulatory and stem cell-like memory subsets were isolated from only 8 patients and roughly 8 healthy donors. Results the study describes overall, beyond this receptor: Naive, central memory and regulatory TCRB repertoires appeared more similar among patients than among healthy donors. HLA sub-analyses involved small numbers of individuals, so any influence of HLA type on TCRB rearrangement remained unresolved. Because cDNA was sequenced instead of genomic DNA, highly expressing activated cells could be over-represented, though the groups showed no difference in activation or CD3 levels. Type 1 diabetes patients showed a moderate but significant shortening of TCRB CDR3 length in all four CD4+ subsets. At VDJ recombination sites, patients with type 1 diabetes made fewer insertions and deleted more nucleotides, a pattern implying thymic rearrangement abnormalities. Shorter templates might have been favored by PCR, but patient and control samples were amplified and corrected together, so both groups would have been affected equally by any skew.

All of the isolated RNA was reverse transcribed with the High Capacity cDNA Reverse Transcription Kit, so expressed TCRB transcripts were sequenced. Naive, central memory and regulatory T cell samples underwent deep immunoSEQ sequencing, averaging roughly 3.3 million total reads per sample. Sorted cells were lysed in RLT buffer, and RNA was extracted using DNase-treated RNeasy Micro or Mini kits according to cell number. To prevent cross-contamination, each cell subset was processed individually, whereas patient and healthy donor samples were processed jointly. TCRB sequences were amplified from cDNA with the immunoSEQ multiplex PCR, producing 87-bp fragments spanning the CDR3 region. Amplicons were sequenced on the Illumina HiSeq platform. For the original study's pipeline: Synthetic template baselines were used to correct PCR bias computationally, reads within Hamming distance 2 were collapsed, and singletons that could not be merged were discarded. Reads were aligned against IMGT so that V, D and J genes, CDR3 length and insertions or deletions at six rearrangement sites could be assigned. Within each subset, clonotype counts were normalized to sorted cell number, and only after that were true diversity and Gini coefficients computed with the tcR R package. The overlap coefficient, calculated on TCRB nucleotide sequences, was used to quantify repertoire sharing. Out-of-frame TCRB sequences from naive cells were analyzed to stand in for the pre-selection repertoire. Held by TCRdb, this immuneACCESS table contains in-frame sequences only and omits some clones. Under half of the omission traces to an unresolved V gene where checked; the cause of the rest is unknown. The V and J calls and the clone size are those of that table, but D and trimming were determined from the DNA. A total of 900,000 or so clones appear in this sample, under 20% of them only once. In total, the top ten clones hold around 0.02% of the sample.

The receptor was isolated from a woman under 30 in good health. The chain joins TRBV15 to TRBJ2-1, and TRBD2 aligns with 13 junction nucleotides. What was sequenced was naive CD4+ T cells from blood. What the cell subset or site label conveys for this sample: true naive CD4+ T cells. The CDR3 protein: CATRTSGSDEQFF. The DNA reads TGTGCCACTCGGACTAGCGGGAGTGATGAGCAGTTCTTC.